A single sample is the source of the 5 T cell receptor beta chains below, sequenced in a study of Ad26.COV2.S vaccination and SARS-CoV-2 variants. Produced via immunoSEQ multiplex PCR; TCRdb's table is partial and in-frame only. This sample has under 500,000 clones; around 92% occur once, and the top ten carry more than 1.5%. The sample's treatment: some 19 received Ad26.COV2.S at low or high dose, single or two shots; 5 received placebo; per-sample allocation not given. Day 63 following the first vaccine or placebo injection was when the samples were taken. The specimen was peripheral blood, collected in a trial of Ad26.COV2.S vaccine versus placebo. The receptors were sampled from a person between 18 and 59 years old who received the Ad26.COV2.S COVID-19 vaccine or a placebo.

The chain employs TRBV3-1 (or the pseudogene TRBV3-2) and TRBJ2-3; TRBD2 matches at 7 bases. Germline assignment: CDR1 LGHDT and CDR2 YNNKEL (reference sequence). CDR3 length equals 16 residues. The junction had 6 bases not matched to a gene; V was cut back by 1 base and J by 2 bases. The CDR3 reads CASSQVNRDYTDTQYF. CDR3 coding DNA: TGTGCCAGCAGCCAAGTGAACCGGGACTACACAGATACGCAGTATTTT.

Here the CDR3 DNA reads TGCGCCAGCAGCCAAGAAGGAGGATCGGAGGGGTACGAGCAGTACTTC. This translates into CASSQEGGSEGYEQYF. The rearrangement links TRBV4-1 to TRBJ2-7, with a weak D call TRBD2 (6 bases). Germline V CDR1 and CDR2: MGHRA, YSYEKL. V lost 0 bases and J lost 4, with 16 bases in between. The CDR3 sequence is 16 residues long.

This clone was detected only once. J is TRBJ1-1 and V is TRBV25-1, with D possibly TRBD1 on 5 matching bases. The CDR3 runs 16 residues. The germline V and J ends were trimmed by 3 bases and 0 bases, with 14 bases remaining between them. Germline V gene lookup returns CDR1 MGHDK and CDR2 SYGVNS. CDR3 nucleotides: TGTGCCAGCAGTGATGATACAGGCGGCATGAACACTGAAGCTTTCTTT. Amino acids: CASSDDTGGMNTEAFF.

This clone appeared a single time. This chain connects TRBV19 to TRBJ1-1; a weak D match, TRBD1 (5 bases). V was clipped by 4 bases and J by 4 bases, with 22 bases between them. CDR3 length: 17 amino acids. The germline gives CDR1 LNHDA, CDR2 SQIVND (reference sequence). The CDR3 region has the DNA TGTGCCAGTAGTACAAGCCCGGGTCCCGGGGGAAGCACTGAAGCTTTCTTT. Translation: CASSTSPGPGGSTEAFF.

The chain combines TRBV6-1 with TRBJ2-3; D uncertain. Germline values: CDR1 MNHNS, CDR2 SASEGT. The CDR3 extends over 13 amino acids. The V end was cut by 0 bases, the J end by 7 bases, with 8 bases between. This CDR3 is CASSEALWNTQYF. CDR3 DNA: TGTGCCAGCAGTGAAGCCTTATGGAATACGCAGTATTTT.